Given below is one TCR beta chain in context. Its antigen has not been determined. No base qualities exist here, and no much larger clone lies one base off it. CD8 naive samples were CD45RO-negative cells positively selected for CCR7, giving a CD45RA+CCR7+ population that excluded TemRA cells. Donors were healthy HIV-negative adults with no recently reported acute infections or vaccinations. Every donor was a Caucasian adult living in Nashville, Tennessee, USA. After blood collection by leukapheresis, PBMCs were isolated using Ficoll-Histopaque density gradient centrifugation and then cryopreserved in the vapor phase of liquid nitrogen. Analytical flow cytometry was used to check the purity and quantity of each magnetically sorted T cell population. Each sorted fraction had its genomic DNA isolated and then quantified by UV absorbance on a Nanodrop 2000c. This sample is drawn from a study of shared clonotypes between healthy human individuals (dated by TCRdb to about 2020). About the investigation overall: The cohort comprised a couple of women and a few men aged 18 to 49 years. Different laboratories and diverse techniques were used to prepare libraries and sequence TCR repertoires, to increase sequencing depth and limit assay-specific biases. Per donor, leukapheresis produced somewhere between about 0.9 and 9.5 billion PBMCs. For each donor, CD4 naive and CD4 memory were each given three plates, CD8 naive was given two plates, and CD8 memory was given one plate. To estimate repertoire size and how much clonotypes are shared between individuals, the study performed deep sequencing of blood TCR repertoires from about five healthy adults.

The paper as a whole reports these results and caveats: Rarefaction of sorted-subset datasets indicated incomplete sequencing despite the large sequencing depth. Pairwise subsampling indicated that sequencing depth was expected to affect the degree of clonotype sharing among donors. Compared with non-shared clonotypes, clonotypes shared by all four sorted-subset donors had higher generation probabilities. Because the study included only a small number of donors, the genetic and exposure-history diversity represented was limited. Sampling was limited to blood, and TCR repertoires in tissue likely differ from TCR repertoires in blood. Larger estimated clonotype richness was generally found for naive subsets than for memory subsets. About 5% of naive CD4, 3% to 3.5% of naive CD8, 2.3% of memory CD4, and about 0.4% of memory CD8 clonotypes were shared across several donors.

Using the deep immunoSEQ assay, TCR CDR3 regions were amplified from genomic DNA by multiplex PCR. Extracted genomic DNA from each cell subset was spread evenly across all wells of several immunoSEQ 96-well plates, with each plate serving as a replicate. For sorted subsets, 200 to 250 ng of genomic DNA, equivalent to around 30,000 T cell genomes, went into each replicate PCR. Purified libraries were measured with a Qubit 3.0 fluorometer, size-checked on a Bioanalyzer 2100, and measured again with the KAPA Library Quantification kit. A separate single-read 150-cycle Illumina NextSeq 550 flow cell was used to sequence each immunoSEQ 96-well plate. Processing in the source paper ran as follows. Because the immunoSEQ output included only junctional sequences and no quality scores, the filtering could not be the same as the filtering used for full-length reads. To assign V/J genes and CDR3, sequences were annotated against IMGT germline references using PyIR, a Python wrapper for IgBLAST v1.9. Reads were filtered out if the reads had weak V/J assignments (E-value above 1e-6), no CDR3, stop codons, out-of-frame junctions, or ambiguous translated residues. A V3J clonotype was defined by an identical inferred V gene, J gene, and CDR3 amino acid sequence. The percentage overlap between two repertoires was calculated by dividing the number of shared unique clonotypes by the size of the smaller repertoire. Three approaches were used to assess repertoire richness: RTK rarefaction, the Chao1 estimator, and Recon v2.1 estimates of unobserved clonotypes. Generation probabilities for all TCRbeta clonotypes obtained by the gDNA method from a handful of donors were computed using OLGA. Not all clones reach the TCRdb copy of this immuneACCESS table, which keeps in-frame sequences only. Checked studies attribute under half of the gap to unresolved V genes and leave the rest unexplained. V and J calls plus clone size are reproduced from that table; the DNA served to infer D and trimming. This sample lists around 700,000 clones; around 90% were detected once. 20% to 25% of the sample is taken by the ten largest.

The sample was naive CD8+ T cells sorted from blood. What this sample's cell subset or site label stands for: CD45RA+CCR7+. The receptor comes from a man in his thirties or forties in good health.

The nucleotide sequence is given as TGTGCCAGCAGTGAATCCCTCTCAGGGTCAGAGACCCAGTACTTC. This sequence encodes CASSESLSGSETQYF. The V and J segments used are TRBV6-1 and TRBJ2-5; the best D guess is TRBD1, with 5 bases matching. CDR3 length: 15 amino acids, cysteine to phenylalanine. This entry keeps only the CDR3 DNA: 45 bases, framed from base 1. The CDR1 and CDR2 encoded by the germline V gene are MNHNS and SASEGT. Trimming removed 2 bases from V and 4 bases from J, leaving 14 bases between the germline ends.